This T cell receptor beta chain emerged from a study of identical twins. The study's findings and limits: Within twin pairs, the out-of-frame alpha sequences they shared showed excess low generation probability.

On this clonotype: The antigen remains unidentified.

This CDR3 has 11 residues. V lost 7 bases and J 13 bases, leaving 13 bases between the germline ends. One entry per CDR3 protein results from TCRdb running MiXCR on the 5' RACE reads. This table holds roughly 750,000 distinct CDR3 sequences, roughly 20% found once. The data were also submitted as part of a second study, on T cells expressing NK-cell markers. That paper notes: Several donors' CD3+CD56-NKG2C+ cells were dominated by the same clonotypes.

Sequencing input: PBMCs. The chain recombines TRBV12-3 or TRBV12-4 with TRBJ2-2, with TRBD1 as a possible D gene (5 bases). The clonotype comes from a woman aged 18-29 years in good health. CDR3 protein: CASKAGQRLFF. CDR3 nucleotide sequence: TGTGCCAGCAAGGCAGGGCAAAGGCTGTTTTTT.